This T cell receptor beta chain was sequenced for a study of metastatic and nonmetastatic thyroid tumors. In the study overall: For malignant and benign thyroid patients, tumor or nodule tissue and blood were the sources whose repertoires were compared.

Findings and limits, study-wide: The reported finding was significantly higher TCR beta diversity in malignant thyroid tumors relative to benign nodules, in blood and tumor.

Authors' methods: Variation in CDR3 across clinicopathological groups served as the basis for constructing a distant-metastasis classifier in papillary thyroid cancer. Via MiXCR, TCRdb re-called the PCR reads. The V and J calls follow TCRdb's processing rather than the paper's. The sample has 35,000 to 40,000 clones; 25% to 30% are singletons. This clone has more than one count but fewer than ten. Its antigen is unidentified. The V end was cut by 6 bases, the J end by 4 bases, with 16 bases between. From germline, CDR1 is MDHEN and CDR2 SYDVKM. The CDR3 totals 15 residues. Patients underwent thyroid surgery, and none had received any treatment before it.

Material: blood. This receptor was taken from a male donor with papillary thyroid cancer or a benign thyroid nodule (not recorded which). Some clones in this sample may be carry-over from other donors' samples. The rearrangement joins TRBV28 to TRBJ1-3, with unresolved D. The CDR3 is CASSDPVAYGNTIYF. Here the CDR3 DNA reads TGTGCCAGCAGCGACCCCGTGGCTTACGGAAACACCATATATTTT.